This T cell receptor beta chain came from a study of T cell repertoires in cytomegalovirus infection. Across the study: A matching HLA type, together with CMV infection, was signaled by public TCR beta signatures. General study points: Identification of carriers of CMV plus the relevant HLA was achieved through cumulative public TCR beta family frequency.

The germline V and J ends were trimmed by 1 base and 0 bases, with 8 bases remaining between them. Looked up from germline, CDR1 is SGHTA and CDR2 is FQGNSA. The CDR3 is made up of 15 amino acids. Ten or more counts support this clonotype. Its antigen remains unknown. TCRdb analysed the reads with MiXCR anew, one entry per CDR3 protein. This sample has about 320,000 distinct CDR3 sequences, with 9.5% found just once. This sequence originates from a human donor in good health (CMV status not recorded). Some clones in this sample may be carry-over from other donors' samples. The chain is built from TRBV7-2 and TRBJ2-3; D is perhaps TRBD2 (5 bases). The sequenced material came from PBMCs. The DNA for the CDR3 is TGTGCCAGCAGCTTAGTCGGGGAGAGCACAGATACGCAGTATTTT. This gives the protein CASSLVGESTDTQYF.